A selection of T cell receptor beta chains follows, all from one sample in a study of shared clonotypes between healthy human individuals. Data came from immunoSEQ multiplex PCR; TCRdb stores just in-frame clones and leaves some out. The sample yields some 1,600,000 clones, 95% to 99% seen once. Source material: naive CD4+ T cells sorted from blood. The receptors originated from a man between 25 and 39 years old in good health. Each CDR3 is given with its conserved first and last residue. Each record gives: clone size, J gene, D gene, V gene, CDR3 DNA, CDR3 protein. A D gene is named only where the DNA matches it firmly. Size tells how often a clone was seen (once, few, many) or the class of an expanded clone, and some rows leave it out.

clone size: -; J gene: TRBJ2-3; D gene: TRBD1; V gene: TRBV18; CDR3 DNA: TGTGCCAGCTCACCACCGGGACAGGGGCTCACAGATACGCAGTATTTT; CDR3 protein: CASSPPGQGLTDTQYF
clone size: -; J gene: TRBJ2-7; D gene: -; V gene: TRBV2; CDR3 DNA: TGTGCCGGCTCGCCAAGGATGGCTTACGAGCAGTACTTC; CDR3 protein: CAGSPRMAYEQYF
clone size: -; J gene: TRBJ2-7; D gene: -; V gene: TRBV5-8; CDR3 DNA: TGTGCCAGCAGCTTGATCCGCGAGCAGTACTTC; CDR3 protein: CASSLIREQYF
clone size: -; J gene: TRBJ2-7; D gene: TRBD2; V gene: TRBV7-3; CDR3 DNA: TGTGCCAGCAGCCCTAACGGGACTAGCTTGGGCTACGAGCAGTACTTC; CDR3 protein: CASSPNGTSLGYEQYF
clone size: once; J gene: TRBJ2-3; D gene: -; V gene: TRBV18; CDR3 DNA: TGTGCCAGCTCACCGCCCTCACAGGCGAGCACAGATACGCAGTATTTT; CDR3 protein: CASSPPSQASTDTQYF
clone size: -; J gene: TRBJ2-2; D gene: TRBD2; V gene: TRBV10-3; CDR3 DNA: TGTGCCATCAGTGATGTTAGCGGGAGGGATATCACCGGGGAGCTGTTTTTT; CDR3 protein: CAISDVSGRDITGELFF
clone size: -; J gene: TRBJ1-5; D gene: TRBD1; V gene: TRBV19; CDR3 DNA: TGTGCCAGTCCGGACAGGGAATATCAGCCCCAGCATTTT; CDR3 protein: CASPDREYQPQHF
clone size: -; J gene: TRBJ2-1; D gene: TRBD1; V gene: TRBV19; CDR3 DNA: TGTGCCAGTAGTATGGACAGGGTTCCCTACAATGAGCAGTTCTTC; CDR3 protein: CASSMDRVPYNEQFF
clone size: -; J gene: TRBJ2-7; D gene: TRBD1; V gene: TRBV18; CDR3 DNA: TGTGCCAGCTCATACGCAGCCGGGACAGGGGACGAGCAGTACTTC; CDR3 protein: CASSYAAGTGDEQYF
clone size: -; J gene: TRBJ2-1; D gene: TRBD2; V gene: TRBV5-1; CDR3 DNA: TGCGCCAGCAGCTACGGACTAGCGGGTTACAATGAGCAGTTCTTC; CDR3 protein: CASSYGLAGYNEQFF
clone size: once; J gene: TRBJ2-2; D gene: -; V gene: TRBV18; CDR3 DNA: TGTGCCAGCTCACCCGACAGAAACGCCGGGGAGCTGTTTTTT; CDR3 protein: CASSPDRNAGELFF
clone size: -; J gene: TRBJ2-7; D gene: TRBD2; V gene: TRBV7-9; CDR3 DNA: TGTGCCAGCAGCCCAGCAACGGGAGGGTTATACGAGCAGTACTTC; CDR3 protein: CASSPATGGLYEQYF
clone size: -; J gene: TRBJ2-5; D gene: -; V gene: TRBV28; CDR3 DNA: TGTGCCAGCACCCCCTCTCGTGGTAGCGGTCAAGAGACCCAGTACTTC; CDR3 protein: CASTPSRGSGQETQYF
clone size: -; J gene: TRBJ2-7; D gene: -; V gene: TRBV7-9; CDR3 DNA: TGTGCCAGCAGCGCCAGCGGAGGGACCGACGAGCAGTACTTC; CDR3 protein: CASSASGGTDEQYF